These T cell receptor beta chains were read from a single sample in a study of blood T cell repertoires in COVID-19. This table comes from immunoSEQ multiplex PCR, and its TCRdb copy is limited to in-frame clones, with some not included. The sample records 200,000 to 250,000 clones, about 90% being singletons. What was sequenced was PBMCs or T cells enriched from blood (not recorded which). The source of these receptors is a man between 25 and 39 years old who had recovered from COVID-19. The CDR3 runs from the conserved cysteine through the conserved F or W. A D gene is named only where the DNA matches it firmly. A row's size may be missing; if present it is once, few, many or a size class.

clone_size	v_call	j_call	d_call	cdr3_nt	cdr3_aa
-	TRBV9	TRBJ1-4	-	TGTGCCAGCAGCGTGTCGGGGGTGACTAATGAAAAACTGTTTTTT	CASSVSGVTNEKLFF
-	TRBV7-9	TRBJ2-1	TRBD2	TGTGCCAGCAGATCCACTCCCCTTCAGCGGGAGGCCTCTTACAATGAGCAGTTCTTC	CASRSTPLQREASYNEQFF
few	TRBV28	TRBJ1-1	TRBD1	TGTGCCAGCAGTCCGGGACAGTTTTATACTTTT	CASSPGQFYTF
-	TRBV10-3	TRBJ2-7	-	TGTGCCATCAGTGCTCGAAGAACTGAAGAGCAGTACTTC	CAISARRTEEQYF
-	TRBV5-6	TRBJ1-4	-	TGTGCCAGCATGAGGCAGGGTAATGAAAAACTGTTTTTT	CASMRQGNEKLFF
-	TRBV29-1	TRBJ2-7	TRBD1	TGCAGCGTAGAACTAGGGACAGGGGGCGAGGAGCAGTACTTC	CSVELGTGGEEQYF
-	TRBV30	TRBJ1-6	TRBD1	TGTGCCTGGATGTACAGGGGGCGCGATAATTCACCCCTCCACTTT	CAWMYRGRDNSPLHF
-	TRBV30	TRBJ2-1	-	TGTGCCTGGAGTCGCGTAGCGAATGAGCAGTTCTTC	CAWSRVANEQFF
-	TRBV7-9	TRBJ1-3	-	TGTGCCATCTTCCTATCGTTAGGGGACACCATATATTTT	CAIFLSLGDTIYF
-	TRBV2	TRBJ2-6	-	TGTGCCCGCCGAGGCTGGAGTATTCAACCTGGGGCCAACGTCCTGACTTTC	CARRGWSIQPGANVLTF
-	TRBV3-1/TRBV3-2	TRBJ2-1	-	TGTGCCAGCAGCCAAGATGCCCCCTTTGCGCCAAAGAATGAGCAGTTCTTC	CASSQDAPFAPKNEQFF